The 22 T cell receptor beta chains given below trace back to one sample, sequenced in a study of read filtering for tumor transcriptome and immune sequencing. Molecular barcoded adaptors covering alpha/delta and beta/gamma chains were used on 400 ng RNA. TCRdb called the reads again in MiXCR, with one record for every CDR3 protein. Here the sample spans tens of thousands of distinct CDR3 sequences, 15% to 20% being singletons. The sequencing input was a population of CD138-negative cells sorted from bone marrow. The receptor source for this set is a donor aged 40 or older with multiple myeloma.

In this sample, this clonotype turned up many times. The chain carries TRBV5-1 and TRBJ2-7; TRBD2 aligns across 7 bases. CDR3 size: 13 residues. Germline CDR1 SGHRS, CDR2 YFSETQ. Germline trimming cut 1 base from V and 6 bases from J; bases unmatched to any gene: 4. CDR3 coding DNA: TGCGCCAGCAGCTTGATAAGCGGGACCGAGCAGTACTTC. Amino acids: CASSLISGTEQYF. The full variable domain, with the rest looked up from reference TRBV5-1 and TRBJ2-7, is KAGVTQTPRYLIKTRGQQVTLSCSPISGHRSVSWYQQTPGQGLQFLFEYFSETQRNKGNFPGRFSGRQFSNSRSEMNVSTLELGDSALYLCASSLISGTEQYFGPGTRLTVT.

This clonotype was seen ten or more times. CDR3 in amino acids: CASWGANPQSYNEQFF. The CDR3 nucleotides read TGTGCCAGCTGGGGCGCTAACCCACAATCCTACAATGAGCAGTTCTTC. This chain connects TRBV28 to TRBJ2-1, with TRBD1 as a possible D gene (5 bases). V was shortened by 8 bases and J by 1 base, with 18 bases between the two germline ends. CDR1 is MDHEN, CDR2 SYDVKM, per germline. The CDR3 spans 16 residues. Full variable domain (rest looked up from reference TRBV28 and TRBJ2-1): DVKVTQSSRYLVKRTGEKVFLECVQDMDHENMFWYRQDPGLGLRLIYFSYDVKMKEKGDIPEGYSVSREKKERFSLILESASTNQTSMYLCASWGANPQSYNEQFFGPGTRLTVL.

This clonotype was counted many times. V gene TRBV29-1 combines with J gene TRBJ2-1; D is possibly TRBD1 (5 bases). CDR1 and CDR2 (germline): SQVTM, ANQGSEA. Trimming cost V 5 bases and J 0 bases, with 11 bases left between them. The CDR3 covers 14 residues. The CDR3 DNA follows: TGCAGCGTTAGGGGCGCGGCCTCCTACAATGAGCAGTTCTTC. Translating it yields CSVRGAASYNEQFF.

The chain is built from TRBV20-1 and TRBJ2-1, with 12 bases aligning to TRBD2. The germline gives CDR1 DFQATT, CDR2 SNEGSKA (reference sequence). CDR3 size: 16 residues. CDR3 coding DNA: TGCAGCGCTTGTCCGACTAGCGGGAGCTCCTACAATGAGCAGTTCTTC. This gives the protein CSACPTSGSSYNEQFF.

In its sample, this clonotype ranks as medium-sized. This sequence joins TRBV6-6 and TRBJ2-1; 11 bases are a match to TRBD2. The V gene's germline CDR1 is MNHNY and CDR2 SVGAGI (reference sequence). V was clipped by 8 bases and J by 9 bases; unmatched bases: 9. The CDR3 has 14 amino acids. CDR3 nucleotides: TGTGCCAGCGGATTTAGCGGGAGGGCCGGTGAGCAGTTCTTC. Translating it yields CASGFSGRAGEQFF.

Many counts were recorded for this clonotype. This chain connects TRBV5-1 to TRBJ2-5; 11 nucleotides agree with TRBD2. The length of the CDR3 is 15 residues. The germline CDR1 and CDR2 sequences are SGHRS and YFSETQ. V was pared by 6 bases and J by 1 base, with 5 bases of the junction left unmatched. The CDR3: CASKLAGGAQETQYF. CDR3 nucleotides: TGCGCCAGCAAGCTAGCGGGAGGAGCCCAAGAGACCCAGTACTTC.

This clonotype was counted between two and nine times. In DNA form, the CDR3 reads TGTGCCAGCAGCTTTCAGGGCCAGCCCCAGCATTTT. Translation gives CASSFQGQPQHF. The V and J genes are TRBV7-9 and TRBJ1-5, with a tentative D call TRBD1 (5 bases). The V gene's germline CDR1 is SEHNR and CDR2 FQNEAQ (reference sequence). V lost 3 bases and J 7 bases, leaving 7 bases between the germline ends. This CDR3 has 12 amino acids.

This clonotype has a count of ten or more. The rearrangement uses TRBV27 and TRBJ2-2, with a possible D match to TRBD1 (5 bases). In germline, CDR1 is MNHEY, CDR2 SMNVEV (reference sequence). The CDR3 has 14 amino acids. V shed 0 bases and J shed 3 bases, with 5 bases lying between them. CDR3 sequence: CASSLSRDTGELFF. The CDR3 coding sequence is TGTGCCAGCAGTTTATCCAGGGACACCGGGGAGCTGTTTTTT.

A remark on this clonotype: It may be a read error: a sequence one base away is much more abundant. The J gene is TRBJ2-5, the V gene TRBV5-1; either TRBD1 or TRBD2 may supply D (5 bases each). Germline-derived CDR1 and CDR2 are SGHRS and YFSETQ. The CDR3 runs to 15 residues. This chain's CDR3 is CASSTRGVPEETQDF. The CDR3 DNA reads TGCGCCAGCAGCACACGAGGGGTGCCTGAAGAGACCCAGGACTTC.

This clonotype came up many times. The rearrangement joins TRBV4-3 to TRBJ2-6; possibly TRBD2 for D (6 bases). This CDR3 spans 17 amino acids. V lost 1 base and J 0 bases, leaving 10 bases between the germline ends. Germline CDR1 LGHNA, CDR2 YSLEER. CDR3 coding DNA: TGCGCCAGCAGCCAAGGAGAGGAGGGCTCTGGGGCCAACGTCCTGACTTTC. As protein: CASSQGEEGSGANVLTF.

In this sample, this clonotype turned up many times. The V gene is TRBV28, the J gene TRBJ2-1; 8 nucleotides line up with TRBD2. The J segment lost 4 bases and the V segment lost 3 bases, leaving 5 bases of the junction unmatched. The germline V gene has CDR1 MDHEN and CDR2 SYDVKM. The CDR3 extends over 15 amino acids. The CDR3 spells CASSFPGLGYNEQFF. The CDR3 DNA reads TGTGCCAGCAGTTTCCCGGGACTAGGGTACAATGAGCAGTTCTTC.

The table lists this clonotype with many counts. The genes are TRBV6-6 and TRBJ2-5, with TRBD1 as a possible D gene (5 bases). Per the germline V gene, CDR1 is MNHNY and CDR2 is SVGAGI (reference sequence). Trimming removed 6 bases from V and 1 base from J, with 9 bases in between. The CDR3 is made up of 13 amino acids. The DNA of the CDR3 is TGTGCCAGCAGGTCGGACACCCAAGAGACCCAGTACTTC. This codes for CASRSDTQETQYF.

Remarks on this clonotype: This may be a read error: a much more frequent sequence differs by one nucleotide. V and J are TRBV4-3 and TRBJ2-1; D call uncertain. CDR1 is LGHNA, CDR2 YSLEER, per germline. V was clipped by 2 bases and J by 4 bases, with 12 bases between them. CDR3 length equals 15 residues. CDR3 loop: CASSQRNLRYNEQFF. The CDR3, as DNA: TGCGCCAGCAGCCAAAGGAACTTACGTTACAATGAGCAGTTCTTC.

This clonotype has at least ten counts. The rearrangement joins TRBV28 to TRBJ2-2, with D uncertain. Trimming removed 5 bases from V and 6 bases from J, with 19 bases in between. The CDR3 is 16 amino acids. Germline values: CDR1 MDHEN, CDR2 SYDVKM. The CDR3 DNA reads as TGTGCCAGCAGTACCGTCGGACGTCTTCGACCCGGGGAGCTGTTTTTT. Translating gives CASSTVGRLRPGELFF. The whole variable domain, remainder taken from reference TRBV28 and TRBJ2-2, is DVKVTQSSRYLVKRTGEKVFLECVQDMDHENMFWYRQDPGLGLRLIYFSYDVKMKEKGDIPEGYSVSREKKERFSLILESASTNQTSMYLCASSTVGRLRPGELFFGEGSRLTVL.

This clonotype was seen at least ten times. V and J are TRBV19 and TRBJ2-3; 9 nucleotides line up with TRBD2. Germline-derived CDR1 and CDR2 are LNHDA and SQIVND (reference sequence). Trimming took 2 bases from V and 2 from J; bases not matched to a gene: 5. There are 16 residues in the CDR3. CDR3 amino acids: CASSIFSSGITDTQYF. The CDR3 DNA reads TGTGCCAGTAGTATATTCTCTAGCGGGATCACAGATACGCAGTATTTT.

This clonotype was found many times. The V and J genes are TRBV4-3 and TRBJ2-1; D unresolved. CDR3 length equals 13 residues. Per germline, CDR1 LGHNA and CDR2 YSLEER. With 5 bases removed from V and 9 bases from J, the gap between germline ends came to 14 bases. For the CDR3, the DNA is TGCGCCAGCAGCAGAACGGTTACCGGTGAGCAGTTCTTC. This sequence encodes CASSRTVTGEQFF.

This clonotype occurred many times. The rearrangement links TRBV20-1 to TRBJ2-1; D is unclear. Germline CDR1 and CDR2: DFQATT and SNEGSKA (reference sequence). Trimming took off 5 bases at V and 3 bases at J, with 5 bases between the two ends. This CDR3 is 11 amino acids long. The CDR3 region is CSAGSYNEQFF. CDR3 nucleotide sequence: TGCAGTGCTGGAAGCTACAATGAGCAGTTCTTC.

The chain combines TRBV7-6 with TRBJ2-7, with D maybe TRBD2 (6 bases). Germline V gene data show CDR1 as SGHVS and CDR2 as FNYEAQ. V shed 6 bases and J shed 3 bases, with 21 bases lying between them. The CDR3 consists of 16 residues. The CDR3 bases are TGTGCCAGCAGTTTTTATAGCGGCACCTCAAACTACGAGCAGTACTTC. It yields the protein CASSFYSGTSNYEQYF.

The V and J genes are TRBV28 and TRBJ2-1; D could derive from TRBD1 or TRBD2 (6 bases each). The CDR3 runs 16 residues. Looked up from germline, CDR1 is MDHEN and CDR2 is SYDVKM. Trimming removed 6 bases from V and 7 bases from J, with 22 bases in between. The CDR3 nucleotides are TGTGCCAGCAGCCATGATTGGGGGGCAGGGAGGAATGAGCAGTTCTTC. Encoded protein: CASSHDWGAGRNEQFF. The entire variable domain, with the rest obtained from reference TRBV28 and TRBJ2-1, is as follows: DVKVTQSSRYLVKRTGEKVFLECVQDMDHENMFWYRQDPGLGLRLIYFSYDVKMKEKGDIPEGYSVSREKKERFSLILESASTNQTSMYLCASSHDWGAGRNEQFFGPGTRLTVL.

On this clonotype itself: The germline gene is not matched at one end of the junction; a read error may be the cause. This chain links TRBV7-2 with TRBJ2-1; 10 bases map to TRBD2. The CDR3 runs to 16 residues. The germline gives CDR1 SGHTA, CDR2 FQGNSA. Here the CDR3 reads CSSILAGGVFYNEQFF. CDR3 DNA sequence: TGTTCCAGCATCTTAGCGGGGGGCGTATTTTACAATGAGCAGTTCTTC.

This clonotype has a count of ten or more. The chain joins TRBV4-3 to TRBJ2-1; D unclear. Germline V lookup: CDR1 LGHNA, CDR2 YSLEER. The CDR3 consists of 13 residues. Trimming pared 3 bases from V and 5 bases from J, leaving 8 bases between. The CDR3, as DNA: TGCGCCAGCAGCCACTACAGTGACAATGAGCAGTTCTTC. Protein: CASSHYSDNEQFF.

This clonotype has ten or more counts. The chain joins TRBV6-2 or TRBV6-3 to TRBJ2-1; D is unclear. The CDR3 is made up of 11 amino acids. Germline CDR1 reads MNHEY; CDR2 reads SVGEGT. Trimming cost V 6 bases and J 8 bases, with 8 bases left between them. The CDR3 loop is CASRASYEQFF. CDR3 in DNA: TGTGCCAGCAGAGCATCCTATGAGCAGTTCTTC.